Shown below are 24 T cell receptor beta chains from a single sample sequenced in a study of blood T cell repertoires in COVID-19. Assay used: immunoSEQ multiplex PCR; TCRdb lists only in-frame clones, some missing. The table lists 90,000 to 120,000 clones, 80% to 85% of them singletons. What was sequenced was peripheral blood. These receptors all stem from a man aged 65 to 79 with acute or convalescent COVID-19.

The rearrangement uses TRBV7-9 and TRBJ1-6; D might be TRBD1 (6 bases). V lost 3 bases and J 9 bases, leaving 12 bases between the germline ends. The CDR3 length is 14 residues. Germline CDR1 SEHNR, CDR2 FQNEAQ (reference sequence). The CDR3 coding sequence is TGTGCCAGCAGCTTCGGACAGCCGATTTCACCCCTCCACTTT. Its translation: CASSFGQPISPLHF. The whole variable domain, filled in from reference TRBV7-9 and TRBJ1-6, reads DTGVSQNPRHKITKRGQNVTFRCDPISEHNRLYWYRQTLGQGPEFLTYFQNEAQLEKSRLLSDRFSAERPKGSFSTLEIQRTEQGDSAMYLCASSFGQPISPLHFGNGTRLTVT.

The chain combines TRBV9 with TRBJ2-1; 14 bases fit TRBD2. CDR1 and CDR2 from the germline V gene are SGDLS and YYNGEE. The CDR3 extends over 17 amino acids. The junction had 9 bases not matched to a gene; V was cut back by 3 bases and J by 7 bases. In DNA form, the CDR3 reads TGTGCCAGCAGCGCGGGACTAGCGGGGGCTCTAGTAAATGAGCAGTTCTTC. Translation gives CASSAGLAGALVNEQFF.

The chain combines TRBV7-2 with TRBJ2-1; 8 bases fit TRBD2. Germline CDR1 reads SGHTA; CDR2 reads FQGNSA. The CDR3 loop spans 15 amino acids. The V gene end was trimmed by 4 bases and the J gene end by 2 bases; junction bases not matched to a gene: 4. CDR3 bases: TGTGCCAGCAGCTCCTTAGCGGGGACCTACAATGAGCAGTTCTTC. As protein: CASSSLAGTYNEQFF.

This chain links TRBV19 with TRBJ2-1, with 8 bases identical to TRBD2. CDR1 LNHDA and CDR2 SQIVND come from the germline V gene (reference sequence). The CDR3 runs 16 residues. Unmatched junction bases numbered 12, after V lost 3 bases and J lost 8 bases. The CDR3 DNA follows: TGTGCCAGTAGTATTAAAGGGAGCGGGGGTGGTGATGAGCAGTTCTTC. Translating it yields CASSIKGSGGGDEQFF.

The V call is TRBV2, the J call TRBJ1-2, with 11 nucleotides matching TRBD1. Looked up from germline, CDR1 is SNHLY and CDR2 is FYNNEI. The CDR3 is 14 amino acids. Trimming cost V 6 bases and J 7 bases; bases outside gene matches: 7. The CDR3 bases are TGTGCCAGCAGCGTTGGACAGGGGGCGTCTGGCTACACCTTC. This translates into CASSVGQGASGYTF.

V usage is TRBV7-2 and J usage is TRBJ2-2; 9 bases are shared with TRBD1. The CDR3 is 17 amino acids. Trimming took 2 bases from V and 6 from J; bases not matched to a gene: 10. Germline-derived CDR1 and CDR2 are SGHTA and FQGNSA. This CDR3 is CASSLLVPGQGAGELFF. CDR3 nucleotide sequence: TGTGCCAGCAGCTTACTCGTACCGGGACAGGGCGCCGGGGAGCTGTTTTTT.

The chain joins TRBV9 to TRBJ2-3; TRBD2 aligns across 8 bases. Per the germline V gene, CDR1 is SGDLS and CDR2 is YYNGEE. The CDR3 totals 16 residues. Trimming took 3 bases from V and 7 from J; bases not matched to a gene: 13. This CDR3 is CASSAGTGGPRYTQYF. DNA for the CDR3: TGTGCCAGCAGCGCCGGCACGGGGGGGCCGAGGTATACGCAGTATTTT. Supplemented by reference TRBV9 and TRBJ2-3, the full variable domain reads DSGVTQTPKHLITATGQRVTLRCSPRSGDLSVYWYQQSLDQGLQFLIQYYNGEERAKGNILERFSAQQFPDLHSELNLSSLELGDSALYFCASSAGTGGPRYTQYFGPGTRLTVL.

V is TRBV6-1 and J is TRBJ1-5; D uncertain. The CDR3 is 15 amino acids. Germline V gene data show CDR1 as MNHNS and CDR2 as SASEGT. Trimming removed 2 bases at V and 1 base at J, with 9 bases between. The CDR3 DNA reads TGTGCCAGCAGTGAACGAGGGCCAAGCAATCAGCCCCAGCATTTT. It translates to CASSERGPSNQPQHF.

The gene calls are TRBV19 and TRBJ1-5; the match to TRBD1 covers 7 bases. Germline trimming cut 4 bases from V and 2 bases from J; bases unmatched to any gene: 8. The germline gives CDR1 LNHDA, CDR2 SQIVND (reference sequence). The CDR3 loop spans 16 amino acids. In DNA form, the CDR3 reads TGTGCCAGTAGTACCCGGACAGGTCTGGGCAATCAGCCCCAGCATTTT. Encoded protein: CASSTRTGLGNQPQHF.

The rearrangement joins TRBV5-1 to TRBJ2-1, with D perhaps matching TRBD1 (5 bases). There are 15 residues in the CDR3. Trimming shortened V by 0 bases and J by 10 bases, and 17 bases separated the two germline ends. Germline values: CDR1 SGHRS, CDR2 YFSETQ. Here the CDR3 DNA reads TGCGCCAGCAGCTTGGGTACAGGCATTGTTAGGGAGCAGTTCTTC. It is translated as CASSLGTGIVREQFF.

The rearrangement links TRBV6-2 or TRBV6-3 to TRBJ1-1, with 8 nucleotides matching TRBD1. J lost 0 bases, V lost 5 bases, and 5 bases had no gene match. The CDR3 has 15 residues. Germline assignment: CDR1 MNHEY and CDR2 SVGEGT. This CDR3 is CASSSRTGMNTEAFF. For the CDR3, the DNA is TGTGCCAGCAGTAGCCGGACAGGGATGAACACTGAAGCTTTCTTT.

This rearrangement joins TRBV11-2 to TRBJ2-3; D not certain. V was clipped by 1 base and J by 5 bases, with 10 bases between them. The CDR3 has 14 residues. Germline-derived CDR1 and CDR2 are SGHAT and FQNNGV. CDR3 DNA sequence: TGTGCCAGCAGCTTAGGCAGCCCGGGAGATACGCAGTATTTT. Its translation is CASSLGSPGDTQYF.

The chain employs TRBV11-3 and TRBJ2-1, with TRBD2 matching over 8 bases. The CDR3 has 14 residues. Germline-derived CDR1 and CDR2 are SGHNT and YENEEA. The ends lost 3 bases at V and 8 bases at J; junction bases unmatched: 6. The CDR3 sequence is CASSLRSGGDEQFF. Written as DNA, the CDR3 is TGTGCCAGCAGCTTGCGAAGCGGGGGTGATGAGCAGTTCTTC. The complete variable domain, with remaining parts taken from reference TRBV11-3 and TRBJ2-1, reads EAGVVQSPRYKIIEKKQPVAFWCNPISGHNTLYWYLQNLGQGPELLIRYENEEAVDDSQLPKDRFSAERLKGVDSTLKIQPAELGDSAVYLCASSLRSGGDEQFFGPGTRLTVL.

This chain joins TRBV6-5 and TRBJ2-2, with a tentative D call TRBD1 (6 bases). V shed 7 bases and J shed 6 bases, with 12 bases lying between them. The CDR3 has 13 amino acids. Per the germline V gene, CDR1 is MNHEY and CDR2 is SVGAGI. CDR3 in DNA: TGTGCCAGCAATCCACAGGGTGCCGGGGAGCTGTTTTTT. Encoded protein: CASNPQGAGELFF.

In its sample, this clone was seen a few times. J is TRBJ1-1 and V is TRBV7-9; 8 nucleotides align to TRBD1. This CDR3 comprises 15 residues. The V gene's germline CDR1 is SEHNR and CDR2 FQNEAQ (reference sequence). Trimming removed 5 bases from V and 0 bases from J; junction bases left unmatched: 5. The CDR3, as DNA: TGTGCCAGCAGCCCGGGGACAGGAATGAACACTGAAGCTTTCTTT. Amino acid sequence: CASSPGTGMNTEAFF.

The J gene is TRBJ1-3, the V gene TRBV10-3, with unresolved D. The CDR3 loop spans 14 amino acids. The germline V gene has CDR1 ENHRY and CDR2 SYGVKD. The ends were cut back, 3 bases at V and 4 bases at J, with 10 bases in the middle. The CDR3: CAISDGTAGNTIYF. Written as DNA, the CDR3 is TGTGCCATCAGTGACGGTACAGCCGGAAACACCATATATTTT.

The J gene is TRBJ1-1, the V gene TRBV4-1, with D possibly being TRBD1 (6 bases). CDR3 length equals 15 residues. Trimming took 0 bases from V and 7 from J, leaving 15 bases between them. Germline CDR1 reads MGHRA; CDR2 reads YSYEKL. The DNA of the CDR3 is TGCGCCAGCAGCCAAGAGGGGGACACCTCTTTTGAAGCTTTCTTT. Translating gives CASSQEGDTSFEAFF.

The chain couples TRBV6-1 to TRBJ1-2; 9 bases align to TRBD1. Germline values: CDR1 MNHNS, CDR2 SASEGT. Trimming removed 5 bases from V and 2 bases from J; junction bases left unmatched: 3. The CDR3 consists of 14 residues. The CDR3 nucleotides read TGTGCCAGCAGTTATGGACAGGGGAACTATGGCTACACCTTC. Amino acids: CASSYGQGNYGYTF.

This clone was seen once. This chain uses TRBV7-9 with TRBJ1-2; TRBD1 matches at 8 bases. Trimming at V came to 5 bases and at J to 4 bases, leaving 12 bases not matched to a gene. The CDR3 length is 16 residues. The germline gives CDR1 SEHNR, CDR2 FQNEAQ (reference sequence). The CDR3 nucleotides are TGTGCCAGCAGCAGAGACGGGACAGGATTAACCTATGGCTACACCTTC. Its protein product is CASSRDGTGLTYGYTF.

The V gene is TRBV5-1, the J gene TRBJ1-6; 9 bases map to TRBD1. The CDR3 has 15 amino acids. J gave up 10 bases and V 0 bases, and 5 bases lay outside the gene matches. Germline CDR1 reads SGHRS; CDR2 reads YFSETQ. CDR3 bases: TGCGCCAGCAGCTTGGCGGGACAGGGAGAATCACCCCTCCACTTT. Protein sequence: CASSLAGQGESPLHF.

The sample holds a few counts of this clone. V gene TRBV4-2 combines with J gene TRBJ1-1; D ambiguous. V lost 4 bases, J lost 7 bases, and 13 bases lay in between. The CDR3 length is 13 residues. Germline V gene data show CDR1 as LGHNA and CDR2 as YNFKEQ. As DNA, the CDR3 is TGTGCCAGCAGCCGAAGTAGACAACTTGAAGCTTTCTTT. Encoded protein: CASSRSRQLEAFF.

V and J are TRBV6-5 and TRBJ2-5; 10 nucleotides match TRBD1. CDR3 length: 14 residues. Germline loops: CDR1 MNHEY, CDR2 SVGAGI. The V gene end was trimmed by 6 bases and the J gene end by 6 bases; junction bases not matched to a gene: 7. CDR3 protein: CASSRRQGAKTQYF. Here the CDR3 DNA reads TGTGCCAGCAGCCGGAGACAGGGGGCGAAGACCCAGTACTTC.

In its sample, this clone was seen a few times. The rearrangement links TRBV27 to TRBJ1-2; a possible D gene is TRBD1 (5 bases). The CDR3 loop spans 14 amino acids. Germline CDR1 is MNHEY and CDR2 is SMNVEV (reference sequence). V was trimmed by 8 bases and J by 8 bases, leaving 21 bases between them. This CDR3 reads CASASLGDFRGYTF. In DNA form, the CDR3 reads TGTGCCAGCGCCAGCCTGGGGGACTTTAGAGGCTACACCTTC.

The genes are TRBV7-3 and TRBJ1-1, with D perhaps matching TRBD1 (5 bases). V was cut by 2 bases and J by 5 bases, with 9 bases left in between. Per the germline V gene, CDR1 is SGHTA and CDR2 is FQGTGA. The CDR3 runs 13 residues. CDR3 nucleotides: TGTGCCAGCAGCTTAGGGGGGTGGACTGAAGCTTTCTTT. Amino acid sequence: CASSLGGWTEAFF.